This T cell receptor (beta chain) emerged from a study of blood T cell repertoires in COVID-19. As for the study in general: PBMCs, B-cell-depleted T cells, or T cells provided the cDNA or gDNA that made up the material.

Recruitment covered about 26 US areas and drew participants whose ages spanned 18 to 89 years. Assignments of participants to cohorts depended upon their own reported clinical history. In the original analysis: Amplifying reference gene primers gave estimates of nucleated cell counts. Measured with immunoSEQ multiplex PCR; TCRdb has only the in-frame clones, and not every one. For V, J and clone size, that table is used; D and trimming come from the DNA. Of about 250,000 clones listed, about 80% are singletons. Trimming removed 1 base at V and 10 bases at J, with 16 bases between. Germline CDR1 reads LGHNA; CDR2 reads YSLEER. This CDR3 has 15 amino acids.

V and J are TRBV4-3 and TRBJ1-4, with a possible D match to TRBD1 (6 bases). The sequence was obtained from a woman in her thirties or forties who had been exposed to COVID-19. Sequencing input: PBMCs or T cells enriched from blood (not recorded which). CDR3 sequence: CASSQVGGAGLKLFF. The CDR3 DNA reads as TGCGCCAGCAGCCAAGTTGGGGGGGCCGGATTAAAACTGTTTTTT.